The 14 T cell receptor beta chains below were found in one sample sequenced in a study of shared clonotypes between healthy human individuals. The protocol was immunoSEQ multiplex PCR, while the TCRdb copy is restricted to in-frame clones and leaves out a portion. This table holds just over 2,000,000 clones, about 95% found once. In the naive CD8 group, cells lacked CD45RO and were positively selected for CCR7, so terminally differentiated effector memory CD45RA+ cells were left out. Sequenced input: naive CD8+ T cells sorted from blood. The source of these receptors is a man between 18 and 35 years old in good health.

This chain uses TRBV5-8 with TRBJ2-3, with D tentatively TRBD1 or TRBD2 (5 bases each). Germline V CDR1 and CDR2: SGHTS, YDEGEE. CDR3 size: 15 residues. V was clipped by 0 bases and J by 5 bases, with 13 bases between them. CDR3 sequence: CASSLAPGAQDTQYF. In DNA, the CDR3 is TGTGCCAGCAGCTTGGCCCCCGGGGCCCAAGATACGCAGTATTTT.

This clone was observed a single time. V gene TRBV5-1 combines with J gene TRBJ2-7; TRBD2 agrees at 14 bases. The length of the CDR3 is 16 residues. The germline V gene has CDR1 SGHRS and CDR2 YFSETQ. Unmatched junction bases numbered 10, after V lost 6 bases and J lost 5 bases. CDR3 sequence reads: CASTARLAGGMDEQYF. Written as DNA, the CDR3 is TGCGCCAGCACGGCCAGACTAGCGGGGGGGATGGACGAGCAGTACTTC. The full variable domain, rest sourced from reference TRBV5-1 and TRBJ2-7, is KAGVTQTPRYLIKTRGQQVTLSCSPISGHRSVSWYQQTPGQGLQFLFEYFSETQRNKGNFPGRFSGRQFSNSRSEMNVSTLELGDSALYLCASTARLAGGMDEQYFGPGTRLTVT.

A word on this clone: Other DNA sequences in the sample encode the same CDR3. The rearrangement links TRBV2 to TRBJ2-3, with D maybe TRBD2 (7 bases). The CDR3 contains 15 residues. The germline gives CDR1 SNHLY, CDR2 FYNNEI. Trimming shortened V by 4 bases and J by 0 bases, and 11 bases separated the two germline ends. The CDR3 is CASSAQGGSTDTQYF. CDR3 in DNA: TGTGCCAGCAGTGCACAGGGAGGGAGCACAGATACGCAGTATTTT. The variable domain in full, with the rest retrieved from reference TRBV2 and TRBJ2-3, is EPEVTQTPSHQVTQMGQEVILRCVPISNHLYFYWYRQILGQKVEFLVSFYNNEISEKSEIFDDQFSVERPDGSNFTLKIRSTKLEDSAMYFCASSAQGGSTDTQYFGPGTRLTVL.

The chain has TRBV7-9 and TRBJ2-7; 7 nucleotides match TRBD2. With 1 base clipped from V and 5 bases from J, the junction kept 14 bases outside the gene matches. From germline, CDR1 is SEHNR and CDR2 FQNEAQ (reference sequence). The CDR3 is 17 amino acids. This CDR3 reads CASSLVGRGGSNDEQYF. CDR3 coding DNA: TGTGCCAGCAGCTTAGTAGGGCGTGGCGGGAGTAACGACGAGCAGTACTTC.

The chain uses TRBV5-1 and TRBJ1-1; weak D call: TRBD1 (6 bases). The CDR3 has 16 amino acids. The V end was cut by 0 bases, the J end by 3 bases, with 15 bases between. The germline V gene has CDR1 SGHRS and CDR2 YFSETQ. CDR3 amino acids: CASSLAGGRADTEAFF. The CDR3 region has the DNA TGCGCCAGCAGCTTGGCCGGGGGCAGGGCGGACACTGAAGCTTTCTTT. The full variable domain, with the rest looked up from reference TRBV5-1 and TRBJ1-1, is KAGVTQTPRYLIKTRGQQVTLSCSPISGHRSVSWYQQTPGQGLQFLFEYFSETQRNKGNFPGRFSGRQFSNSRSEMNVSTLELGDSALYLCASSLAGGRADTEAFFGQGTRLTVV.

The chain recombines TRBV18 with TRBJ2-7; no firm D call. CDR1 is KGHSH, CDR2 LQKENI, per germline. The CDR3 runs to 15 residues. V was clipped by 3 bases and J by 2 bases, with 14 bases between them. CDR3 region: CASSPTEGLTYEQYF. The CDR3 nucleotides are TGTGCCAGCTCACCGACGGAAGGATTAACCTACGAGCAGTACTTC.

The chain carries TRBV27 and TRBJ2-1; D is tentatively TRBD1 or TRBD2 (5 bases each). With 3 bases removed from V and 4 bases from J, the gap between germline ends came to 19 bases. From germline, CDR1 is MNHEY and CDR2 SMNVEV (reference sequence). This CDR3 comprises 17 residues. This chain's CDR3 is CASSLSPGTDLYNEQFF. The DNA of the CDR3 is TGTGCCAGCAGTTTGTCTCCAGGGACGGACCTATACAATGAGCAGTTCTTC.

This clone occurred once. The genes are TRBV27 and TRBJ2-1; D may be TRBD2 (6 bases). Trimming removed 2 bases at V and 2 bases at J, with 13 bases between. Germline V gene lookup returns CDR1 MNHEY and CDR2 SMNVEV (reference sequence). The CDR3 has 16 residues. The CDR3 loop reads CASSLREDGPYNEQFF. The CDR3 DNA reads as TGTGCCAGCAGTTTAAGGGAGGACGGACCCTACAATGAGCAGTTCTTC.

The chain uses TRBV5-1 and TRBJ2-7; D gene ambiguous. Germline V lookup: CDR1 SGHRS, CDR2 YFSETQ. This CDR3 comprises 14 residues. Trimming took off 4 bases at V and 3 bases at J, with 14 bases between the two ends. The DNA for the CDR3 is TGCGCCAGCAGCAACGAACAACAGTACTACGAGCAGTACTTC. Translation: CASSNEQQYYEQYF.

The chain links TRBV5-3 to TRBJ1-5; D is uncertain. TRBV5-3 is labeled an ORF, and its function is uncertain. V gave up 0 bases and J gave up 7 bases, with 14 bases separating them. This CDR3 comprises 15 residues. The CDR3 region has the DNA TGTGCCAGAAGCTTGGTCCAGGCCCCGAGGCAGCCCCAGCATTTT. This sequence encodes CARSLVQAPRQPQHF.

V usage is TRBV27 and J usage is TRBJ1-2; 8 bases line up with TRBD1. The germline V gene encodes CDR1 MNHEY and CDR2 SMNVEV (reference sequence). Losses at the gene ends were 5 bases for V and 5 bases for J; bases not matched to a gene: 7. The CDR3 sequence is 14 residues long. In DNA form, the CDR3 reads TGTGCCAGCAGTCCCGGACAGGGATGGTATGGCTACACCTTC. Translation gives CASSPGQGWYGYTF.

This chain links TRBV7-9 with TRBJ2-3; the D is unclear. Germline V lookup: CDR1 SEHNR, CDR2 FQNEAQ (reference sequence). This CDR3 contains 17 residues. V lost 0 bases to trimming and J lost 2 bases, with 15 bases between them. The CDR3 is CASSLADGGQLTDTQYF. CDR3 bases: TGTGCCAGCAGCTTAGCGGACGGCGGCCAACTCACAGATACGCAGTATTTT.

V usage is TRBV9 and J usage is TRBJ2-7; D gene uncertain. The germline V and J ends were trimmed by 4 bases and 2 bases, with 16 bases remaining between them. The CDR3 consists of 15 residues. The germline gives CDR1 SGDLS, CDR2 YYNGEE. The CDR3 is CASSPDALPTYEQYF. DNA for the CDR3: TGTGCCAGCAGCCCCGACGCCCTCCCGACCTACGAGCAGTACTTC.

The genes are TRBV6-1 and TRBJ2-5; D gene ambiguous. The CDR3 is made up of 15 amino acids. The germline V gene encodes CDR1 MNHNS and CDR2 SASEGT. Between the trimmed V and J ends, which lost 7 bases and 5 bases, there was a span of 20 bases. The CDR3 sequence: CASIFAFRLEETQYF. The CDR3 nucleotides read TGTGCCAGCATTTTCGCCTTTAGACTCGAGGAGACCCAGTACTTC.